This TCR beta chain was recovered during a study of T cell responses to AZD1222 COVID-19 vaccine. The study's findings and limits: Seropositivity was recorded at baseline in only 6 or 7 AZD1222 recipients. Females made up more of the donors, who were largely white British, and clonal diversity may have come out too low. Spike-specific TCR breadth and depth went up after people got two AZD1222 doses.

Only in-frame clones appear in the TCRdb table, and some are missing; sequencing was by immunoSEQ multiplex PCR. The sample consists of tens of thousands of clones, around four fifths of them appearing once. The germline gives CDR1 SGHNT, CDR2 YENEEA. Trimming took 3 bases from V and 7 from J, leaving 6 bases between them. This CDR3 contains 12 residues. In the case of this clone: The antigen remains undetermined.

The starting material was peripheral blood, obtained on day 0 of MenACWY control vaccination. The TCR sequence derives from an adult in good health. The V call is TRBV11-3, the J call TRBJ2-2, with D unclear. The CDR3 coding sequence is TGTGCCAGCAGCTTGGCAGGCGGGGAGCTGTTTTTT. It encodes CASSLAGGELFF.